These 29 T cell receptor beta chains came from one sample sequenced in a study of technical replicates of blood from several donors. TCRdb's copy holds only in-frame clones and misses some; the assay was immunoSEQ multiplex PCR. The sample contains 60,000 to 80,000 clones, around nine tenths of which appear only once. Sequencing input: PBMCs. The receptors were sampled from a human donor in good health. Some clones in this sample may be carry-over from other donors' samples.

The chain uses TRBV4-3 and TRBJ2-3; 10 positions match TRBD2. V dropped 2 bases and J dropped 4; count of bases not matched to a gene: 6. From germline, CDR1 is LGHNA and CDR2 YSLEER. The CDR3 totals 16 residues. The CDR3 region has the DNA TGCGCCAGCAGCCAAAACAGCGGGGGGGACGCAGATACGCAGTATTTT. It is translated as CASSQNSGGDADTQYF.

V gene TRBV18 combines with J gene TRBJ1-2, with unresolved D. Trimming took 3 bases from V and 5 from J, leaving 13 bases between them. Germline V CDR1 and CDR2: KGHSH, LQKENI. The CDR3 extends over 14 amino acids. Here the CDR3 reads CASSPEDTVYGYTF. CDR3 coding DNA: TGTGCCAGCTCACCTGAAGACACCGTATATGGCTACACCTTC.

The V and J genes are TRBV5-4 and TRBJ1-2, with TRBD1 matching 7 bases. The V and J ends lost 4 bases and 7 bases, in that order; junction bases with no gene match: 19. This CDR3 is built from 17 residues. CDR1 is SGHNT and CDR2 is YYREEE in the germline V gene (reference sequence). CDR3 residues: CASSTGTARAPYGGYTF. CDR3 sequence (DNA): TGTGCCAGCAGCACCGGGACAGCTCGGGCCCCCTATGGTGGCTACACCTTC.

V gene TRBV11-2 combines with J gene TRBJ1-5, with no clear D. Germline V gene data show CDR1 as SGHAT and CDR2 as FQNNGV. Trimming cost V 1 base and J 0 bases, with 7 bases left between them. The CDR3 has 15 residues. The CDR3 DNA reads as TGTGCCAGCAGCTTAGGTGAGTTTAGCAATCAGCCCCAGCATTTT. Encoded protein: CASSLGEFSNQPQHF.

CDR3 coding DNA: TGTGCCAGCAGCTTCGAGGCGAACACTGAAGCTTTCTTT. Protein: CASSFEANTEAFF. J is TRBJ1-1 and V is TRBV7-2; no firm D call. Germline CDR1 is SGHTA and CDR2 is FQGNSA. V was clipped by 3 bases and J by 1 base, with 6 bases between them. The CDR3 extends over 13 amino acids.

CDR3 in DNA: TGTGCCAGCAGTGATCTTGCTTACAACTACGAGCAGTACTTC. This gives the protein CASSDLAYNYEQYF. The rearrangement uses TRBV2 and TRBJ2-7, with D hard to call. V was clipped by 3 bases and J by 3 bases, with 12 bases between them. CDR1 is SNHLY and CDR2 is FYNNEI in the germline V gene. This CDR3 comprises 14 residues.

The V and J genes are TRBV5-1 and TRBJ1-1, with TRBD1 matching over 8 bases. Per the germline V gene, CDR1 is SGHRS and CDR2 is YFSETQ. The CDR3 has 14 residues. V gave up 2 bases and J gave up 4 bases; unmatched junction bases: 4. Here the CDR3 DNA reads TGCGCCAGCAGCTTATCAGGGGGCGGCACTGAAGCTTTCTTT. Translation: CASSLSGGGTEAFF. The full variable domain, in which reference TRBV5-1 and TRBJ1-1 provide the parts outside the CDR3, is KAGVTQTPRYLIKTRGQQVTLSCSPISGHRSVSWYQQTPGQGLQFLFEYFSETQRNKGNFPGRFSGRQFSNSRSEMNVSTLELGDSALYLCASSLSGGGTEAFFGQGTRLTVV.

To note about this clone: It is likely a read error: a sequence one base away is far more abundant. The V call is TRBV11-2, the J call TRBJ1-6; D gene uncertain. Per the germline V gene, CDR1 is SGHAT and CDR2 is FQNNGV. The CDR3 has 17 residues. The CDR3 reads CTSSPPLERSYNSPLHF. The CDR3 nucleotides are TGTACCAGCAGCCCCCCCTTAGAACGATCCTATAATTCACCCCTCCACTTT.

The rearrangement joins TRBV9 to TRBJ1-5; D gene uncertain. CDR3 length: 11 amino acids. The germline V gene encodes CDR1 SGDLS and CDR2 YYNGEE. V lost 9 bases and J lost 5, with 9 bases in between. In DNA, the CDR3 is TGTGCCACCCGCCGAGATCAGCCCCAGCATTTT. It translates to CATRRDQPQHF.

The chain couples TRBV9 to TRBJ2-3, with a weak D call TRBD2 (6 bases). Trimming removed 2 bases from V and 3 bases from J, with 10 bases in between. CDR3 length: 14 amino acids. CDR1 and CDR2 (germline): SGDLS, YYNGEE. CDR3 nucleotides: TGTGCCAGCAGCGTCTGGGGGGAGACAGATACGCAGTATTTT. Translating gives CASSVWGETDTQYF.

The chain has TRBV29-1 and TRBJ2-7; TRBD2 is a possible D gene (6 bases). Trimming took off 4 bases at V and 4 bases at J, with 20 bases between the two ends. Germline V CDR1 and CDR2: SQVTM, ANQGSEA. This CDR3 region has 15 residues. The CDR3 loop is CSVAAVQRREYEQYF. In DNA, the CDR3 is TGCAGCGTTGCCGCGGTTCAGCGGCGGGAATACGAGCAGTACTTC.

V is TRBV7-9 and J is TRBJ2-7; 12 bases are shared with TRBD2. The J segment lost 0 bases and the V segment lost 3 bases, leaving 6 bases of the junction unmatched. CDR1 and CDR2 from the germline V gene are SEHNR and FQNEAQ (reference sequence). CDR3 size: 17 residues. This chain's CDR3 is CASSLVGLAGTSYEQYF. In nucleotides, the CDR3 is TGTGCCAGCAGCTTGGTTGGACTAGCGGGGACCTCCTACGAGCAGTACTTC.

The DNA for the CDR3 is TGCGCCAGCAGCTTGGTGGCAGGGAGGTACGAGCAGTACTTC. It codes for CASSLVAGRYEQYF. J is TRBJ2-7 and V is TRBV5-1, with TRBD2 as a possible D gene (6 bases). Germline V lookup: CDR1 SGHRS, CDR2 YFSETQ. V was cut by 0 bases and J by 4 bases, with 11 bases left in between. The CDR3 sequence is 14 residues long.

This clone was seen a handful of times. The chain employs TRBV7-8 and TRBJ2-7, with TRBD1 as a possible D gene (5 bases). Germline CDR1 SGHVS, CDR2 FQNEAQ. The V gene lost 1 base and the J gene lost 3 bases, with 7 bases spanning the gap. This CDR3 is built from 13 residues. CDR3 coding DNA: TGTGCCAGCAGCTTAGGACAGCACTACGAGCAGTACTTC. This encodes CASSLGQHYEQYF.

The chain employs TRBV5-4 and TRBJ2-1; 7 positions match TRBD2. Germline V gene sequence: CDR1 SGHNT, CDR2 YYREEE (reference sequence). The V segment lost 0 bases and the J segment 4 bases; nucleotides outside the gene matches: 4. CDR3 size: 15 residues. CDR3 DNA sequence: TGTGCCAGCAGCTTGGGGCTAGCGGTTTACAATGAGCAGTTCTTC. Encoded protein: CASSLGLAVYNEQFF.

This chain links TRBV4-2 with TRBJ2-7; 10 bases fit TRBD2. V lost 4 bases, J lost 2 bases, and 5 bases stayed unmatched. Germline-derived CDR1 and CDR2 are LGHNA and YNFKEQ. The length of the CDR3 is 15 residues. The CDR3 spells CASSLQAGGPYEQYF. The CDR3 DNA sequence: TGTGCCAGCAGCCTCCAAGCGGGAGGGCCCTACGAGCAGTACTTC.

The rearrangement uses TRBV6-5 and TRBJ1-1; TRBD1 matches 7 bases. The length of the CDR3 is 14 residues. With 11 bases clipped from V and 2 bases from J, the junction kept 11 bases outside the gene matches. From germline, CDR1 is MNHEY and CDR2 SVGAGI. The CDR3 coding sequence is TGTGCCGGCGACAGGGAAAGATGTAACACTGAAGCTTTCTTT. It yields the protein CAGDRERCNTEAFF.

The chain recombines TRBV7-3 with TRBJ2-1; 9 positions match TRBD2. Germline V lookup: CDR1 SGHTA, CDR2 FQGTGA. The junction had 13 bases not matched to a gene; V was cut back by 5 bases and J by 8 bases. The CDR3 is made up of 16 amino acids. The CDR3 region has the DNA TGTGCCAGCAGCCCTTTGGGTAGCGGGAGTCCCCATGAGCAGTTCTTC. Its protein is CASSPLGSGSPHEQFF.

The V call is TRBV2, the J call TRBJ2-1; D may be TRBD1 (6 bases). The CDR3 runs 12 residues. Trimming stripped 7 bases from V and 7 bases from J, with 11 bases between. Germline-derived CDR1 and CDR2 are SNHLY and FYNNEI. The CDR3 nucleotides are TGTGCCAGCAAGGACAGACAGAATGAGCAGTTCTTC. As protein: CASKDRQNEQFF. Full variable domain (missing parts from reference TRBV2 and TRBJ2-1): EPEVTQTPSHQVTQMGQEVILRCVPISNHLYFYWYRQILGQKVEFLVSFYNNEISEKSEIFDDQFSVERPDGSNFTLKIRSTKLEDSAMYFCASKDRQNEQFFGPGTRLTVL.

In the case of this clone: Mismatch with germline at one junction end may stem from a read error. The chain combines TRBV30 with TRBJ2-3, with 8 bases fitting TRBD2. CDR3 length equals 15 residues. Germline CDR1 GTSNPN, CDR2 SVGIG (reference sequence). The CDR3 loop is CAWSAGTRGGAVEHF. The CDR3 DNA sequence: TGTGCCTGGAGTGCCGGGACTAGAGGTGGGGCAGTCGAGCATTTT.

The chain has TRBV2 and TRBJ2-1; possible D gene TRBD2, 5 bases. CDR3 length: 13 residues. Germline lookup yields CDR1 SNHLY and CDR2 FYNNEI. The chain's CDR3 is CAQNMGSGRIMFF. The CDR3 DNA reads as TGTGCTCAGAACATGGGGAGTGGCCGGATCATGTTCTTC. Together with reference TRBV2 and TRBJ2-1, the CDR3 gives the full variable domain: EPEVTQTPSHQVTQMGQEVILRCVPISNHLYFYWYRQILGQKVEFLVSFYNNEISEKSEIFDDQFSVERPDGSNFTLKIRSTKLEDSAMYFCAQNMGSGRIMFFGPGTRLTVL.

CDR3 DNA sequence: TGCGCCAGCAGCCAAGAATTGGACGGAGGATATGGCTACACCTTC. It yields the protein CASSQELDGGYGYTF. The chain joins TRBV4-3 to TRBJ1-2; D gene unclear. The CDR3 runs 15 residues. CDR1 and CDR2 (germline): LGHNA, YSLEER. V was clipped by 0 bases and J by 5 bases, with 13 bases between them.

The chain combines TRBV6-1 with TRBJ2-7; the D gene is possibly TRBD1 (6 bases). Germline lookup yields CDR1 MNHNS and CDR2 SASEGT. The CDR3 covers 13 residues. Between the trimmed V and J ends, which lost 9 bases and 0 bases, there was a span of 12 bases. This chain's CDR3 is CASHLQGSYEQYF. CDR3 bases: TGTGCCAGTCACCTACAGGGCTCCTACGAGCAGTACTTC.

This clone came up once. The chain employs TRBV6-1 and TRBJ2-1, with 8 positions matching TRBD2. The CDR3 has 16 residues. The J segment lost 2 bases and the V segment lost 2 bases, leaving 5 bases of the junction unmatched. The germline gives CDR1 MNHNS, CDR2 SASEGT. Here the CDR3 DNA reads TGTGCCAGCAGTGAATATGGGACTAGAGCCTACAATGAGCAGTTCTTC. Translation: CASSEYGTRAYNEQFF.

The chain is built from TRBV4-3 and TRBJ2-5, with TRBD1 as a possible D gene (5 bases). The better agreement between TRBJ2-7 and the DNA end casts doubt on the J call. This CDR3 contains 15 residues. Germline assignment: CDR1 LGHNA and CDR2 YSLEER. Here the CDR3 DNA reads TGCGCCAGCAGCCAAGAACAAGACAGCTCCTACGAGCAGTACTTC. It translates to CASSQEQDSSYEQYF.

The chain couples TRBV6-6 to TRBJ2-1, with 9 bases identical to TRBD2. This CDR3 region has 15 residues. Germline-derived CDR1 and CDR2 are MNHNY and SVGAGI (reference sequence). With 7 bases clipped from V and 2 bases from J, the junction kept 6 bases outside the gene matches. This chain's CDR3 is CASILAGDPYNEQFF. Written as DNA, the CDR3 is TGTGCCAGCATATTAGCGGGAGATCCCTACAATGAGCAGTTCTTC.

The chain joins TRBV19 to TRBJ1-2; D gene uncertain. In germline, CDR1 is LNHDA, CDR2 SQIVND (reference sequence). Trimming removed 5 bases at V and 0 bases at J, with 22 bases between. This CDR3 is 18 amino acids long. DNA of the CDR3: TGTGCCAGTAGTCTCCCATCGCCCGCAACTACAACTAACTATGGCTACACCTTC. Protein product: CASSLPSPATTTNYGYTF.

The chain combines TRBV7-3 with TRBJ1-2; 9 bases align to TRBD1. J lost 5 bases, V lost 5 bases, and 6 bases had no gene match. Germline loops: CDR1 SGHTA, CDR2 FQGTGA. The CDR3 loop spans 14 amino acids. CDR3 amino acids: CASSPGQGAYGYTF. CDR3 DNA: TGTGCCAGCAGCCCGGGACAGGGAGCGTATGGCTACACCTTC.

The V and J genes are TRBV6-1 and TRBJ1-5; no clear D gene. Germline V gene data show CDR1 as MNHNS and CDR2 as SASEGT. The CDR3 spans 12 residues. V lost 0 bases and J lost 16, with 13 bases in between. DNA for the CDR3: TGTGCCAGCAGTGAAGCCAGTGTCCGCTCTCATTTT. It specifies CASSEASVRSHF.